This T cell receptor (beta chain) was retrieved from a study of cytomegalovirus exposure and HLA in healthy donors. For the study at large: One earlier analysis, a look at around 180 million T cells, found some 100 million unique TCR beta sequences.

V dropped 7 bases and J dropped 4; count of bases not matched to a gene: 4. The CDR3 covers 14 residues. In germline, CDR1 is MNHEY, CDR2 SVGAGI. PCR primers comprised 60 Vbeta and 13 Jbeta primers. The table came from immunoSEQ multiplex PCR; TCRdb's copy has only in-frame clones and leaves some out. This repertoire shows 95,000 to 150,000 clones, over 75% found once; its top ten account for about 3.7%. This clone was found once. Its specificity is not known. Study outcomes and limitations: Analyses of presence/absence relied on an assumption of roughly uniform sequencing depth across donors. TRBV6-2, TRBV6-3 and some other V segments were excluded as indistinguishable. Accurate HLA-A and HLA-B prediction from TCR beta sequences was reported for most subjects.

This chain uses TRBV6-5 with TRBJ2-1; 10 nucleotides line up with TRBD2. The source is a human donor in good health. Input material: PBMCs. CDR3 residues: CASTRAGGYNEQFF. CDR3 nucleotide sequence: TGTGCCAGCACTAGAGCGGGAGGGTACAATGAGCAGTTCTTC.